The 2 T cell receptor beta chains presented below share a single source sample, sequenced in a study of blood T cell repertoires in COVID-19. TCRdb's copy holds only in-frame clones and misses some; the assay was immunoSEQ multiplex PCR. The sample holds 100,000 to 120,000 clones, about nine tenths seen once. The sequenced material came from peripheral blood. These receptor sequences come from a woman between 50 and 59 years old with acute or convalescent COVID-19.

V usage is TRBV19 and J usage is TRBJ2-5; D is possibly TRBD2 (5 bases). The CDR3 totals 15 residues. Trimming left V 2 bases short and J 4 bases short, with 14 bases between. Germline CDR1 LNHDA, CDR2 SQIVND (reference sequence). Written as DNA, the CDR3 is TGTGCCAGTAGTATAAGTGAGGGTGTCGTAGAGACCCAGTACTTC. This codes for CASSISEGVVETQYF.

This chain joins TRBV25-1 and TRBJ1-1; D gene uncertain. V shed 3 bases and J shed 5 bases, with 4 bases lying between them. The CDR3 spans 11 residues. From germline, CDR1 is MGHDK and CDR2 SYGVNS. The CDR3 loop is CASSDRTEAFF. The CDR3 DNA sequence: TGTGCCAGCAGTGACAGGACTGAAGCTTTCTTT.